Reported below is one T cell receptor (beta chain). Its antigen is as yet unknown. Repertoires were generated with immunoSEQ multiplex PCR, while TCRdb's copy carries only in-frame clones and drops some. The sample includes around 72,000 clones, just over 85% of them seen just once. The data were obtained in a study of OX40 agonist ivuxolimab in advanced cancers. Study background: Ivuxolimab, an antibody acting as an agonist of OX40 (CD134), was used to treat patients. Study-wide findings and caveats: The study found that CD8+ T cells averaged more expanded clones than CD4+.

Per germline, CDR1 LNHDA and CDR2 SQIVND (reference sequence). The CDR3 covers 18 residues. V lost 3 bases, J lost 0 bases, and 15 bases lay in between. Sequences were derived from CD4+ or CD8+ T cells sorted from blood, sampled in a trial of the OX40 agonist ivuxolimab. The chain is built from TRBV19 and TRBJ2-6; no definite D call. This clonotype originated in an adult with an advanced solid tumor such as melanoma, head and neck, liver or kidney cancer. CDR3: CASSIRIGVSSGANVLTF. The CDR3 nucleotides are TGTGCCAGTAGTATTCGGATAGGTGTGTCCTCTGGGGCCAACGTCCTGACTTTC.